This T cell receptor (beta chain) was obtained from a study of shared clonotypes between healthy human individuals. The authors' processing: Junction-only immunoSEQ sequences carried no quality scores, so filtering differed. Here immunoSEQ multiplex PCR was the method, and the copy in TCRdb shows in-frame clones only, minus some. For V, J and clone size, that table is used; D and trimming come from the DNA. The sample shows about 1.5 million clones, 95% to 99% of them seen only once. CDR1 SGHVS and CDR2 FQNEAQ come from the germline V gene. This CDR3 is built from 13 residues. V lost 3 bases and J 4 bases, leaving 9 bases between the germline ends.

This receptor was obtained from a man aged 25 to 45 in good health. Input material: naive CD4+ T cells sorted from blood. Subset given: CD45RA+ positively selected. The chain joins TRBV7-8 to TRBJ1-1; D call uncertain. As DNA, the CDR3 is TGTGCCAGCAGCTTCACGCGAAGCACTGAAGCTTTCTTT. Encoded protein: CASSFTRSTEAFF.